Detailed here is one T cell receptor beta chain. Its cognate antigen is unknown. This specimen comes from a study of a mutant IDH1 vaccine in newly diagnosed glioma. V lost 0 bases and J lost 1, with 10 bases in between. CDR1 is SGDLS and CDR2 is YYNGEE in the germline V gene. CDR3 size: 15 residues. Assay used: immunoSEQ multiplex PCR; TCRdb lists only in-frame clones, some missing. The sample contains about 68,000 clones, more than 70% of which appear only once. Sample time point: week 35, safety follow-up. A 20-mer mutant IDH1 peptide at 300 ug was injected subcutaneously with topical imiquimod. Vaccinations, eight in total, occurred in weeks 1, 3, 5, 7, 11, 15, 19, 23. New WHO grade 3 or 4 astrocytomas that were IDH1-mutant and ATRX-lost had been found in donors.

The sequence derives from a man between 18 and 35 years old with glioma. This specimen consisted of PBMCs, obtained from a glioma patient whose treatment included an IDH1 peptide vaccine. This rearrangement joins TRBV9 to TRBJ1-1; D remains ambiguous. The CDR3: CASSVEGAWNTEAFF. The CDR3 DNA is TGTGCCAGCAGCGTAGAAGGAGCATGGAACACTGAAGCTTTCTTT. Filled out from reference TRBV9 and TRBJ1-1, the complete variable domain reads DSGVTQTPKHLITATGQRVTLRCSPRSGDLSVYWYQQSLDQGLQFLIQYYNGEERAKGNILERFSAQQFPDLHSELNLSSLELGDSALYFCASSVEGAWNTEAFFGQGTRLTVV.